This T cell receptor (beta chain) was identified during a study of early T cells in non-severe SARS-CoV-2 infection. Whole-study context: Sequencing was performed on bulk RNA from unsorted whole blood, leaving chains unpaired.

Deletions cut 3 bases from V and 3 bases from J, with 9 bases between. The CDR3 loop spans 13 amino acids. Germline V gives CDR1 SGHAT, CDR2 FQDESV (reference sequence). The library protocol tagged individual cDNA molecules with unique molecular identifiers. TCRdb processed the 5' RACE reads anew with MiXCR; each CDR3 protein has one entry. This table has about 48,000 distinct CDR3 sequences, about 6% appearing once. Study-wide results and limits: Matching with VDJdb favored anti-spike CD8 responses (missing private and CD4 specificities).

In this sample, this clonotype turned up many times. Its specificity is unknown. The starting material was whole blood, obtained at baseline. This TCR came from an adult who was a healthcare worker with PCR-confirmed SARS-CoV-2 infection or an uninfected control (not recorded which). The rearrangement uses TRBV11-1 and TRBJ2-7, with TRBD1 as a possible D gene (5 bases). The DNA for the CDR3 is TGTGCCAGCAGCTTCGAGACAGACTACGAGCAGTACTTC. The encoded protein is CASSFETDYEQYF.